Detailed here is one T cell receptor beta chain. Its specific antigen is unknown. Within one base of it there is no much larger clone, and no base qualities were kept. This entry comes from a study of CD8+ T cells in alopecia areata (dated by TCRdb to about 2018). The study in broad terms: The treated patients, all with moderate-to-severe alopecia areata, were enrolled in an open-label pilot trial of oral tofacitinib given at 5 to 10 mg twice daily. The study used high-throughput TCRbeta sequencing to examine T cell clonal expansion in alopecia areata, in both the C3H/HeJ mouse model and human patients. Tofacitinib was administered for 6 to 18 months, and 6 months of follow-up off drug were then conducted to assess delayed response and recurrence. immunoSEQ multiplex PCR using 35 Vbeta forward primers and 13 Jbeta reverse primers was used to amplify TCRbeta CDR3 regions. Disease severity in treated patients was measured with the SALT score, which quantifies the percentage of affected scalp surface area. Scalp clonality was compared among normal scalp (n=4), patchy alopecia areata scalp (n=8), and alopecia totalis/universalis scalp (n=8). RNA was obtained with the PAXgene miRNA kit for fixed scalp, the miRNeasy kit for PBMCs, and the RNeasy kit for mouse skin. Biopsies were taken from tofacitinib-treated patients at baseline and again at 4 and 24 weeks into treatment, and several of those patients also had a later scalp biopsy. Human TCRbeta sequencing covered scalp tissue and sorted CD4+ and CD8+ peripheral blood T cells from patchy and totalis/universalis alopecia areata patients and healthy controls.

Results the study describes overall, beyond this receptor: Because the treated cohort was small and included a single nonresponder, larger studies are needed to assess links between baseline CD8+ expansion and response. Tofacitinib significantly decreased scalp clonality and the number of expanded CD8+ clones among the top 100 scalp clones. Compared with normal scalp, lesional scalp had higher clonality and more expanded CD8+ clones, particularly in alopecia totalis/universalis, a pattern that suggests antigenic drive. Unlike mouse skin, where gammadelta T cells dominate, normal human skin contains resident alphabeta T cells that get sequenced too, which complicates analysis of the scalp TCR repertoire. Shared TCR sequences between patients were less evident than in mice, which may be partly attributable to HLA diversity in the patient population. During tofacitinib treatment, many expanded lesional clones remained in scalp and blood, and this persistence may partly explain relapse after treatment is stopped.

Preparation of the library involved the immunoSEQ multiplex PCR assay. RNA was extracted from all samples and reverse transcribed into cDNA as template for TCR sequencing. First-strand cDNA was synthesized using SuperScript III with a 2:1 mix of oligo-dT and random hexamers. A synthetic immune receptor repertoire was used to gauge amplification bias, and whatever bias remained was removed computationally. As for the authors' bioinformatics: Raw reads were preprocessed to remove errors, and CDR3 was defined according to IMGT conventions as the region from the conserved cysteine to phenylalanine. To get clonality, Shannon entropy was normalized by log2 of the number of productive unique TCRs and the result was subtracted from 1. Whether each scalp clone was CD4 or CD8 was inferred by checking scalp TCRbeta sequences against the CD4 and CD8 repertoires from sorted blood. TCRdb obtained this table from immuneACCESS and retained in-frame rearrangements with V and J assigned. These tables miss some clones; where compared with another copy, unresolved V genes account for less than half of the shortfall, and the remainder is unexplained. That table furnishes V, J and clone size, whereas the DNA furnished D and trimming. The sample yields about 220,000 clones; around 57% were counted once. Approximately 1.4% of the sample comes from the top ten.

The label giving this sample's time point can be read as: less than five weeks on oral tofacitinib. Explained via the paper, the treatment or condition label denotes: oral pan-JAK inhibitor, 5-10 mg twice daily. Lesional scalp punch biopsies and peripheral blood were obtained from alopecia areata patients. PBMCs were separated by density centrifugation and stained for CD3, CD4 and CD8, after which CD4+ and CD8+ T cells were sorted on a FACSAria. The source of this sequence is a human donor with alopecia areata. The sample consisted of CD4+ T cells sorted from blood, taken at week 4, from a patient treated with tofacitinib.

The CDR3 protein sequence reads: CASSYVQDNSPLHF. The DNA is TGTGCCAGCAGTTACGTACAGGACAATTCACCCCTCCACTTT. Here the chain combines TRBV6-5 and TRBJ1-6; 5 matching bases give a weak D call of TRBD1. The CDR3 covers 14 residues, taking in both the cysteine and the phenylalanine. Solely the CDR3 DNA is kept, with 42 bases framed from the first base. The germline ends are 9 bases apart after V is trimmed by 2 bases and J by 7 bases. In the germline V gene, CDR1 corresponds to MNHEY and CDR2 to SVGAGI.